This entry features one T cell receptor beta chain sequence. Its antigen is not known. V lost 1 base, J lost 4 bases, and 10 bases lay in between. CDR1 and CDR2 from the germline V gene are KGHSH and LQKENI. CDR3 size: 14 residues. These data originate in a study of siplizumab effects on memory and regulatory T cells. Study observations and caveats: Proliferating Tregs taken from siplizumab cultures were not shown to have a confirmed suppressive function. Memory cells that were CD4+ and unstimulated gave rise to alloreactive sequences, which siplizumab significantly reduced. Both greater diversity than memory cells and a major contribution to the alloresponse seemed to characterize naive T cells.

The assay covered roughly 97,000 TCR templates per sample. Clones were read by immunoSEQ multiplex PCR, and TCRdb kept only the in-frame ones, dropping some. The data hold 100,000 or so clones, with about nine tenths observed a single time. The sequence was collected from a human donor in good health. The V call is TRBV18, the J call TRBJ1-2; no clear D gene. Sequencing was carried out using non-Treg CD4+ T cells sorted from blood. The CDR3 nucleotides are TGTGCCAGCTCACCACAGGCGGCTGGCTATGGCTACACCTTC. This gives the protein CASSPQAAGYGYTF.